This T cell receptor (beta chain) was captured in a study of CD8 T cells in Susac syndrome. General study points: None of the CD4+ T cell repertoires in Susac syndrome showed clonal expansion.

The study sequenced TCR beta in blood CD8+ and CD4+ T cells. The TEMRA cells underwent FACS enrichment, while the CD8+ and CD4+ T cells underwent negative isolation. In regard to this clonotype: What it recognizes is unknown.

An input of roughly 0.5 to 1 ug of RNA was subjected to reverse transcription using random hexamers. The authors amplified TCR beta CDR3 across 54 Vbeta and 13 Jbeta using immunoSEQ multiplex PCR. In TCRdb, the immunoSEQ multiplex PCR reads were re-called with MiXCR into one record per CDR3 protein. The sample records about 200,000 distinct CDR3 sequences, about 91% being singletons. This CDR3 spans 18 amino acids. Trimming cost V 1 base and J 1 base, with 16 bases left between them. CDR1 and CDR2 (germline): MGHRA, YSYEKL. The source material was CD4+ T cells from PBMCs. This sequence joins TRBV4-1 and TRBJ1-4; D is perhaps TRBD1 (6 bases). The sequence was collected from a human donor with Susac syndrome. DNA of the CDR3: TGCGCCAGCAGCCAAGCTTGGGGGCAGGGAAGAACTAATGAAAAACTGTTTTTT. Translating it yields CASSQAWGQGRTNEKLFF.